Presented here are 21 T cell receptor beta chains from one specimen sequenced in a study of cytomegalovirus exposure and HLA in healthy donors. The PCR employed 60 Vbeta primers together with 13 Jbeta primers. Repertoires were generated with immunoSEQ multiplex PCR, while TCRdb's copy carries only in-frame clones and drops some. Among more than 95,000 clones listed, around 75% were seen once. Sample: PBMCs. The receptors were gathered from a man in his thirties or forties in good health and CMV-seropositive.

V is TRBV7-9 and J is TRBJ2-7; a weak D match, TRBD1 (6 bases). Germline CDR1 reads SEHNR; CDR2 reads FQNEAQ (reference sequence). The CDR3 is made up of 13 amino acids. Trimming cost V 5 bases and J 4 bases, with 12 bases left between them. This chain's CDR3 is CASSPRQGYEQYF. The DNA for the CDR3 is TGTGCCAGCAGCCCCCGCCAGGGGTACGAGCAGTACTTC.

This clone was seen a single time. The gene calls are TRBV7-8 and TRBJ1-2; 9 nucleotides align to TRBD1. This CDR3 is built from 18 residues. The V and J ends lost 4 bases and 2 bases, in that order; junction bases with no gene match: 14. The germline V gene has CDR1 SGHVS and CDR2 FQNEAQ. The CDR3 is CASSSKRTQDRGNYGYTF. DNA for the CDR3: TGTGCCAGCAGCTCAAAGCGAACTCAGGACAGGGGCAACTATGGCTACACCTTC.

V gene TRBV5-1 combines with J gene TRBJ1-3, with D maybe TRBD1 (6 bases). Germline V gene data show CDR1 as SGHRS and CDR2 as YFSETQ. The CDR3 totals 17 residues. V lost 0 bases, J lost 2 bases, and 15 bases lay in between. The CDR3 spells CASSLESGGLTGNTIYF. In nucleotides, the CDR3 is TGCGCCAGCAGCTTGGAAAGCGGGGGGCTAACTGGAAACACCATATATTTT.

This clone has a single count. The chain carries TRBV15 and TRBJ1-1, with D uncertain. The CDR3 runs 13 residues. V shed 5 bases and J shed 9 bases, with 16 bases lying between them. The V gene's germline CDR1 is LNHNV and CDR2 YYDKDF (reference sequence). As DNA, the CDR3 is TGTGCCACCAGCGTCCCTCTGATAGCGCAAGCTTTCTTT. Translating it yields CATSVPLIAQAFF.

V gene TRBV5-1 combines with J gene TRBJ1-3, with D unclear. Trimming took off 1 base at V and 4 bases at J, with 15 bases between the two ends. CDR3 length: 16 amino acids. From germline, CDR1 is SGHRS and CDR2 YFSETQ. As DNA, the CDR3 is TGCGCCAGCAGCTTGAATGAGGGCCTCGGAGGAAACACCATATATTTT. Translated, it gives CASSLNEGLGGNTIYF. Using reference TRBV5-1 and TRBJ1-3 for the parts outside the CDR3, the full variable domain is KAGVTQTPRYLIKTRGQQVTLSCSPISGHRSVSWYQQTPGQGLQFLFEYFSETQRNKGNFPGRFSGRQFSNSRSEMNVSTLELGDSALYLCASSLNEGLGGNTIYFGEGSWLTVV.

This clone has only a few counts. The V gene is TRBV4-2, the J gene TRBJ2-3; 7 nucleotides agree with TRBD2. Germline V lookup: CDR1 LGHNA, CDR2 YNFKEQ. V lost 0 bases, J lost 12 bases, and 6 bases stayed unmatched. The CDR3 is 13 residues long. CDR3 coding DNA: TGTGCCAGCAGCCAAGACCGGCTAGCGGAACAGTATTTT. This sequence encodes CASSQDRLAEQYF.

The DNA of the CDR3 is TGTGCCAGCAGTGAGTTTGGTCTAGCAAACACAGATACGCAGTATTTT. This gives the protein CASSEFGLANTDTQYF. The rearrangement links TRBV6-1 to TRBJ2-3; the D gene is possibly TRBD2 (5 bases). CDR3 length: 16 residues. CDR1 is MNHNS and CDR2 is SASEGT in the germline V gene. Deletions cut 3 bases from V and 2 bases from J, with 15 bases between.

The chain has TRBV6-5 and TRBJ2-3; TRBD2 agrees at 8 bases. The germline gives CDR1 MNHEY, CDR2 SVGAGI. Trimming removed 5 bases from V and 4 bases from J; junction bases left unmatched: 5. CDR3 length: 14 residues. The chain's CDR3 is CASSRREAADTQYF. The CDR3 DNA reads TGTGCCAGCAGTCGGCGGGAGGCGGCAGATACGCAGTATTTT.

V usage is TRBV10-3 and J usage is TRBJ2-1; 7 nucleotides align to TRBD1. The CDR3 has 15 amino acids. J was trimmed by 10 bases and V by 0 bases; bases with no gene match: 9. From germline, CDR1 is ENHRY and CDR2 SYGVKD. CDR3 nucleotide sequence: TGTGCCATCAGTGAGTCTGATTTGAGGGGGCGCGAGCAGTTCTTC. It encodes CAISESDLRGREQFF.

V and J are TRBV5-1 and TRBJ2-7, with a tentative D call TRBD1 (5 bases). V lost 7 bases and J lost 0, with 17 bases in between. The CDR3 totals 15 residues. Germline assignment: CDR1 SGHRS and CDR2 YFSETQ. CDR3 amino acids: CASSSLPDNSYEQYF. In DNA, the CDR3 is TGCGCCAGCTCGTCCCTTCCGGACAACTCCTACGAGCAGTACTTC. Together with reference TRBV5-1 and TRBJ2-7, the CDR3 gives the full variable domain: KAGVTQTPRYLIKTRGQQVTLSCSPISGHRSVSWYQQTPGQGLQFLFEYFSETQRNKGNFPGRFSGRQFSNSRSEMNVSTLELGDSALYLCASSSLPDNSYEQYFGPGTRLTVT.

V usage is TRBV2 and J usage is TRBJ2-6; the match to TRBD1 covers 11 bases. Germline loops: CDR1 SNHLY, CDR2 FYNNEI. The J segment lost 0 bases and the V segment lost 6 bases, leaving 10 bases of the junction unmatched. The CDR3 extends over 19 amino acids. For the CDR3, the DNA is TGTGCCAGCAGACCCGGGACAGGGGGTTTATTCTCTGGGGCCAACGTCCTGACTTTC. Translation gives CASRPGTGGLFSGANVLTF.

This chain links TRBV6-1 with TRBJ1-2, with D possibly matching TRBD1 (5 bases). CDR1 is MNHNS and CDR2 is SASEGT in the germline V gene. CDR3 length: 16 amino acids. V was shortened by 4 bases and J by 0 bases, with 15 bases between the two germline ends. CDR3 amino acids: CASSVTGSVSNYGYTF. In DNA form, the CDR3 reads TGTGCCAGCAGTGTCACAGGTTCCGTTTCTAACTATGGCTACACCTTC.

CDR3 sequence reads: CASGRASGGTEAFF. Written as DNA, the CDR3 is TGTGCCAGCGGTCGGGCTTCGGGGGGCACTGAAGCTTTCTTT. This rearrangement joins TRBV6-5 to TRBJ1-1; possible D gene TRBD1, 5 bases. Germline loops: CDR1 MNHEY, CDR2 SVGAGI. This CDR3 is 14 amino acids long. V was trimmed by 8 bases and J by 4 bases, leaving 17 bases between them.

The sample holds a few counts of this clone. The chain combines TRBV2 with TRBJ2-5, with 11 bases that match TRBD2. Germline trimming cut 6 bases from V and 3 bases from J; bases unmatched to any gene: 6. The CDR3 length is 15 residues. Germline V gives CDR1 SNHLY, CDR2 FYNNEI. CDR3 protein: CASSRGTSGKETQYF. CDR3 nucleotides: TGTGCCAGCAGCCGGGGGACTAGCGGAAAAGAGACCCAGTACTTC.

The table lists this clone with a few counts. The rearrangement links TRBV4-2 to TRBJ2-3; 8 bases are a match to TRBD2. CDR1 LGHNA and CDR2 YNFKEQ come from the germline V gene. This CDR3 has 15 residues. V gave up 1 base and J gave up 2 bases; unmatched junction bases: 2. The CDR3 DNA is TGTGCCAGCAGCCAAGGCGGGGGGTCCACAGATACGCAGTATTTT. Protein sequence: CASSQGGGSTDTQYF.

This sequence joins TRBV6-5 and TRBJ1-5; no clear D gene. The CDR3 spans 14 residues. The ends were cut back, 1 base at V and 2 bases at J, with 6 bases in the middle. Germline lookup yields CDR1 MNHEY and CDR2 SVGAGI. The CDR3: CASSYWAGNQPQHF. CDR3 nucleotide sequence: TGTGCCAGCAGTTACTGGGCCGGCAATCAGCCCCAGCATTTT.

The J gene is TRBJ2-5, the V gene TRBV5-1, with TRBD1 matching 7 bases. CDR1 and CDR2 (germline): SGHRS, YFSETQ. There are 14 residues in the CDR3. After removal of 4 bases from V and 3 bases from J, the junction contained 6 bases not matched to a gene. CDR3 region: CASSVAGTEETQYF. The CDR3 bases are TGCGCCAGCAGCGTGGCCGGGACAGAAGAGACCCAGTACTTC.

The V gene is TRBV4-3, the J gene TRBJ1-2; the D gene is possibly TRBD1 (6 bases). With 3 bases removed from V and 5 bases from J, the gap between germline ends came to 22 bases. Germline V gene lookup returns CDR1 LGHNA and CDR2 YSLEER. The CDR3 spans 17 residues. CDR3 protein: CASSHISGAGREYGYTF. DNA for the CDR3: TGCGCCAGCAGCCATATCTCGGGGGCAGGGAGGGAATATGGCTACACCTTC.

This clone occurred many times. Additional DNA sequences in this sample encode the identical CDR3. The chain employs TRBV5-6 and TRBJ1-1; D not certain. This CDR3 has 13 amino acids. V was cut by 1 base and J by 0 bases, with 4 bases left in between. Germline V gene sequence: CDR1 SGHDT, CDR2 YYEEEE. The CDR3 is CASSLPLNTEAFF. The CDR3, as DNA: TGTGCCAGCAGCTTGCCTTTGAACACTGAAGCTTTCTTT.

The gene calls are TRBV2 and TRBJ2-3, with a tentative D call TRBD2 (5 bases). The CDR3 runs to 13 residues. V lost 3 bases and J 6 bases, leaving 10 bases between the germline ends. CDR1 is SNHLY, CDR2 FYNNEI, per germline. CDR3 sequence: CASSDGVADTQYF. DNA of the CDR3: TGTGCCAGCAGTGACGGGGTTGCGGATACGCAGTATTTT.

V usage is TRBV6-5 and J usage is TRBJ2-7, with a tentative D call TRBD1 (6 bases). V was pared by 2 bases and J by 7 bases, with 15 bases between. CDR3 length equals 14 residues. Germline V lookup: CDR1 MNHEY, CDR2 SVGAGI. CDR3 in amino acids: CASSYGAGAREQYF. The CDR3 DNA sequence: TGTGCCAGCAGTTACGGGGCAGGGGCGCGTGAGCAGTACTTC.